This T cell receptor beta chain derives from a study of blood T cell repertoires in COVID-19. At the level of the study: The United States, Italy and Spain provided the acute and convalescent COVID-19 samples. In each case, the material was cDNA or gDNA derived from T cells, B-cell-depleted T cells, or PBMCs.

Per the original methods: Quantification of nucleated cells was approximated via reference gene primer amplification. Sequencing was performed with immunoSEQ multiplex PCR; in TCRdb, only in-frame clones are kept and a portion is missing. The D gene and trimming were derived from the DNA, and the V and J assignments and clone size from that table. The sample has over 120,000 clones, over 70% seen once. This CDR3 is 14 amino acids long. Trimming shortened V by 4 bases and J by 1 base, and 11 bases separated the two germline ends. The germline V gene encodes CDR1 SGHRS and CDR2 YFSETQ. The TCR sequence derives from a woman aged 50 to 60 with acute or convalescent COVID-19. Sequenced: peripheral blood. The genes are TRBV5-1 and TRBJ2-5; TRBD1 is a possible D gene (6 bases). The CDR3, as DNA: TGCGCCAGCAGCACAGGGATCCTCCAAGAGACCCAGTACTTC. This sequence encodes CASSTGILQETQYF.